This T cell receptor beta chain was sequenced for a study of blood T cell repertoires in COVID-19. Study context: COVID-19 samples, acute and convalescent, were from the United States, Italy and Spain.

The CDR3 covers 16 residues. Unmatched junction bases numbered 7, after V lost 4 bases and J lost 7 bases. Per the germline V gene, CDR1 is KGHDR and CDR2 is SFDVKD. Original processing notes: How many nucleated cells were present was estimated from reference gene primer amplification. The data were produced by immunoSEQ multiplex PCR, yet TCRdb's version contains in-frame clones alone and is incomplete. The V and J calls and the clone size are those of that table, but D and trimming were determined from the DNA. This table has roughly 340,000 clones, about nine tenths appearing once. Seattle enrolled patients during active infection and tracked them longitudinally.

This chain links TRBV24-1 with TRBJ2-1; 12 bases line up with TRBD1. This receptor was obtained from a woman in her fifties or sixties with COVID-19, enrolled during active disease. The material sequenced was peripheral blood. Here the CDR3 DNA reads TGTGCCACCAGTGACGCCGGGACAGGGGGCGGGAATGAGCAGTTCTTC. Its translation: CATSDAGTGGGNEQFF.